This TCR beta chain was recorded in a study of CD8 T cells in seronegative destructive rheumatoid arthritis (dated by TCRdb to between 2020 and 2021). For context, the study as a whole: At the time of sampling, biological drugs were being given to seven out of the eight CND-RA patients. Peripheral CD8+ TCRbeta repertoires of CCP-negative destructive rheumatoid arthritis (CND-RA) patients were compared with newly diagnosed seropositive RA, seronegative RA and healthy controls. Rather than undergoing new sequencing, the seropositive RA, seronegative RA and healthy control comparison cohorts were drawn from an earlier published TCRbeta dataset. Points the paper makes about the study in general: The study acknowledged the small size of the CND-RA cohort as a limitation. With age adjusted for, CD8+ TCRbeta repertoires in CND-RA patients appeared less diverse and more clonal than repertoires in other RA subtypes. A distinct set of enriched public clonotypes appeared to be carried by CND-RA patients, and this finding was interpreted by the authors as support for a separate disease subset. No public clonotype enrichment survived Benjamini-Hochberg correction across the roughly 100,000 clonotypes tested. CND-RA repertoires showed more CMV-reactive and fewer influenza A-reactive CD8+ TCRbeta sequences than controls and other RA subtypes. Without diagnostic samples, TCR repertoire differences may partly reflect poor disease control over the years rather than being present at onset.

Genomic DNA from CD8+ cells was used for TCRbeta sequencing, which was performed according to the manufacturer's instructions. A genomics technology centre in Finland ran the TCRbeta sequencing, which was done with the immunoSEQ assay. Concerning the study's data processing: The clonotype tables produced by the immunoSEQ preprocessing pipeline were converted into VDJtools format, and any non-productive clonotypes were filtered out. Samples below 10,000 reads were excluded and the rest subsampled to 10,000 reads; six of eight CND-RA samples passed. Shannon-Wiener, Simpson and clonality indices were calculated with the VDJtools CalcDiversityStats function on data subsampled to 10,000 reads. To infer antigen specificity, non-singleton TCRbeta clonotypes were hard-matched against VDJdb, with no mismatches permitted. CDR3 sequences that differed by a single amino acid (Hamming distance 1) were grouped into clusters that potentially share antigen targets. After groups were resampled to six samples, public clonotypes were tested for group enrichment with one-sided Fisher's exact tests, and this procedure was repeated ten times. TCRdb carries this immuneACCESS record with in-frame sequences only. Its versions omit some clonotypes, under half of them owing to an unresolved V gene in the studies checked, with the rest unexplained. V and J calls plus clone size are reproduced from that table; the DNA served to infer D and trimming. The table for this sample lists over 4,000 clones; about 72% of them were counted only once. The ten largest make up roughly 38% of the sample.

Trimming takes 1 base from V and 8 bases from J, and the germline ends sit 14 bases apart. Reading from cysteine to phenylalanine, the CDR3 counts 15 amino acids. Left in the record is the CDR3 DNA by itself, 45 bases read in frame from the first base. The germline V gene supplies CDR1 SGHTA and CDR2 FQGNSA. CND-RA patients tested negative on the clinical CCP2 antibody test, and even with active therapy their joint destruction kept progressing. All CND-RA patients were characterized by typical joint destruction in wrists and ankles and by failure of conventional anti-rheumatic therapy. CND-RA patients were sampled not at diagnosis but after long disease histories, which in several cases spanned decades. Fifty millilitres of EDTA-anticoagulated peripheral blood were collected from each patient. Ficoll-Paque PLUS density gradient separation was used to isolate peripheral blood mononuclear cells. AutoMACS magnetic bead positive selection was used to isolate CD8+ cells from fresh or cryopreserved PBMCs, and purity was verified by flow cytometry. Genomic DNA was extracted with Nucleospin Tissue or Tissue XS kits and quantified on a Qubit 2.0 fluorometer.

A note on this clone: There is no known antigen for this receptor. Nothing much larger sits one base from this clone, and base qualities are not available.

Sequencing was carried out using CD8+ T cells from blood. The receptor was isolated from a woman aged 50 or older with seronegative destructive rheumatoid arthritis. The rearranged segments are TRBV7-2 and TRBJ1-4, with TRBD1 perhaps the D gene, on 6 matching bases. This receptor has the CDR3 CASSLERGQQEKLFF. The bases read TGTGCCAGCAGCTTAGAGCGGGGACAACAAGAAAAACTGTTTTTT. Full variable domain (CDR3 extended with the reference TRBV7-2 and TRBJ1-4 proteins): GAGVSQSPSNKVTEKGKDVELRCDPISGHTALYWYRQSLGQGLEFLIYFQGNSAPDKSGLPSDRFSAERTGGSVSTLTIQRTQQEDSAVYLCASSLERGQQEKLFFGSGTQLSVL.